The T cell receptor beta chain under discussion was sequenced for a study of cytomegalovirus exposure and HLA in healthy donors. Background on the study: An earlier analysis found 120 million or so unique TCR beta sequences from approximately 190 million T cells.

Study-level findings and limits: Later findings reportedly placed an Asian-associated ancestry cluster below the approximately 620-donor mean for N-insertions. Most CMV-associated TCR beta chains were later found to appear HLA-restricted. The authors later found HLA-associated TCR beta chains more clonally expanded than equally common others.

The J segment lost 4 bases and the V segment lost 5 bases, leaving 14 bases of the junction unmatched. CDR1 and CDR2 (germline): MNHEY, SMNVEV (reference sequence). CDR3 length: 17 residues. Turning to this clone: Its antigen is undetermined.

13 Jbeta primers and 60 Vbeta primers were used for the PCR. Data came from immunoSEQ multiplex PCR; TCRdb stores just in-frame clones and leaves some out. The sample holds approximately 140,000 clones, roughly 80% seen once. The source of this sequence is a man aged 18 to 30 in good health and CMV-seronegative. This chain joins TRBV27 and TRBJ1-1; 9 nucleotides align to TRBD1. The specimen sequenced was PBMCs. The CDR3 here is CASSPQIRQGQGTEAFF. CDR3 bases: TGTGCCAGCAGTCCGCAGATAAGACAGGGACAGGGCACTGAAGCTTTCTTT.